This T cell receptor beta chain was sequenced in a study of T cells in Graves' hyperthyroidism and ophthalmopathy. This clonotype turned up a few times. This CDR3 region has 15 residues. Looked up from germline, CDR1 is SGHDN and CDR2 is FVKESK. Losses at the gene ends were 2 bases for V and 6 bases for J; bases not matched to a gene: 5. RNA transcripts were the template for amplifying TCR beta CDR3 regions. With the HTBI primer set, the TCR CDR3 went through a first round of RT-PCR. TCRdb recomputed calls from the multiplex PCR reads with MiXCR, one row per CDR3 protein. The sample gives more than 650,000 distinct CDR3 sequences, 14% of which show up once; 9.5% to 13% is in the top ten.

The clonotype originates from a woman younger than 30 with Graves' hyperthyroidism. Sample: blood. The gene calls are TRBV14 and TRBJ1-2; 11 bases agree with TRBD1. The CDR3 sequence is CASSQLDRGLHGYTF. In DNA form, the CDR3 reads TGTGCCAGCAGCCAACTGGACAGGGGGCTGCATGGCTACACCTTC. The complete variable domain, with remaining parts taken from reference TRBV14 and TRBJ1-2, reads EAGVTQFPSHSVIEKGQTVTLRCDPISGHDNLYWYRRVMGKEIKFLLHFVKESKQDESGMPNNRFLAERTGGTYSTLKVQPAELEDSGVYFCASSQLDRGLHGYTFGSGTRLTVV.